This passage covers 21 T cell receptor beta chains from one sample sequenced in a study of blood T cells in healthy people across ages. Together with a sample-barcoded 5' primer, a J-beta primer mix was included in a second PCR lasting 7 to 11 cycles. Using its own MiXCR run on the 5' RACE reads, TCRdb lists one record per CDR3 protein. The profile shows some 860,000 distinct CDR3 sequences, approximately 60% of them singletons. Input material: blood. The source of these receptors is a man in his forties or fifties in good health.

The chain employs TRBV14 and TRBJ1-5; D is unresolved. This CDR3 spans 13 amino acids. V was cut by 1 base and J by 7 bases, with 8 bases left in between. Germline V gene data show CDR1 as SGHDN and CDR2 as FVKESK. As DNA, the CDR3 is TGTGCCAGCAGCCAAGGAGAGAACCAGCCCCAGCATTTT. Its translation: CASSQGENQPQHF.

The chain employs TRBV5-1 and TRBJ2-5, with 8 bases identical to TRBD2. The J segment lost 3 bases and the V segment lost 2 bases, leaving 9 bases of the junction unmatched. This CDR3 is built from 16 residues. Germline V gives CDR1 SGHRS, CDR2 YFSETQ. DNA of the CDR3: TGCGCCAGCAGCTTCGAGGGAGCGGGGGCCGAAGAGACCCAGTACTTC. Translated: CASSFEGAGAEETQYF.

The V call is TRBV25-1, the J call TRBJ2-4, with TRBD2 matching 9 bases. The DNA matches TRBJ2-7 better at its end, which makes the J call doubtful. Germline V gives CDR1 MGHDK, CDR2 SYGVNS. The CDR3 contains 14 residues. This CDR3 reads CASSYSGSFHEQYF. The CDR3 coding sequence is TGTGCCAGCAGTTATAGCGGGAGTTTCCACGAGCAGTACTTC.

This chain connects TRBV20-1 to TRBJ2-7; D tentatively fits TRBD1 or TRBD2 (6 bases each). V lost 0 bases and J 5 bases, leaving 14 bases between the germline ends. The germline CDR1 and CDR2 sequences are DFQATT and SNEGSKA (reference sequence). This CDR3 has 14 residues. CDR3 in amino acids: CSARDRGPGDEQYF. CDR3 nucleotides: TGCAGTGCTAGAGATCGGGGGCCAGGTGACGAGCAGTACTTC.

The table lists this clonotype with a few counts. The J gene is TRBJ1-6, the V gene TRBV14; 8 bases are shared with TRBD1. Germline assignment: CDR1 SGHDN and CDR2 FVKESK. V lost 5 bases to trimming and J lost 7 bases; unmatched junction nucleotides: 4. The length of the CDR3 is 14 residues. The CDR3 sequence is CASSARDRNSPLHF. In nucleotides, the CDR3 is TGTGCCAGCAGCGCCCGGGACAGGAATTCACCCCTCCACTTT. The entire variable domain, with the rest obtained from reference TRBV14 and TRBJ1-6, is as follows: EAGVTQFPSHSVIEKGQTVTLRCDPISGHDNLYWYRRVMGKEIKFLLHFVKESKQDESGMPNNRFLAERTGGTYSTLKVQPAELEDSGVYFCASSARDRNSPLHFGNGTRLTVT.

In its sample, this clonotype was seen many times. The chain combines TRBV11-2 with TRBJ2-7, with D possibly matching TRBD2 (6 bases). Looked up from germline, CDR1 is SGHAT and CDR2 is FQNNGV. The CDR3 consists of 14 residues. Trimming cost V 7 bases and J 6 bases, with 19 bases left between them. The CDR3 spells CASNGGAPIGEQYF. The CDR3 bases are TGTGCCAGCAACGGCGGGGCGCCGATCGGCGAGCAGTACTTC.

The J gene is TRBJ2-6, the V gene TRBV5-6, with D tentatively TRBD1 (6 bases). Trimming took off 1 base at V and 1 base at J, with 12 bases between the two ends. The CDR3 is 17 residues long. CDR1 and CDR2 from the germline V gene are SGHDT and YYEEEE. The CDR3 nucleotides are TGTGCCAGCAGCTTGCGCACAGGGTTATCTGGGGCCAACGTCCTGACTTTC. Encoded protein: CASSLRTGLSGANVLTF.

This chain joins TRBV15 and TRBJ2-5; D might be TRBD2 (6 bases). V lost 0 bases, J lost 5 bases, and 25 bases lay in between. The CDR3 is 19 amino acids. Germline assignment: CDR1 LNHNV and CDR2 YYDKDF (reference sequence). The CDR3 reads CATSRDKRTGDTRRETQYF. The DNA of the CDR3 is TGTGCCACCAGCAGAGATAAAAGGACGGGAGACACGAGACGGGAGACCCAGTACTTC. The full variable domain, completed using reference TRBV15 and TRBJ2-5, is DAMVIQNPRYQVTQFGKPVTLSCSQTLNHNVMYWYQQKSSQAPKLLFHYYDKDFNNEADTPDNFQSRRPNTSFCFLDIRSPGLGDTAMYLCATSRDKRTGDTRRETQYFGPGTRLLVL.

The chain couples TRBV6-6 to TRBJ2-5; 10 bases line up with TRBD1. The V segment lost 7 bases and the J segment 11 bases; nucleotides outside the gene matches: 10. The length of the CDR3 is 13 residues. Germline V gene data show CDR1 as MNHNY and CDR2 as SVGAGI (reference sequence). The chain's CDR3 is CASTTGTGDRQYF. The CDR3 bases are TGTGCCAGCACAACCGGGACAGGGGACAGGCAGTACTTC.

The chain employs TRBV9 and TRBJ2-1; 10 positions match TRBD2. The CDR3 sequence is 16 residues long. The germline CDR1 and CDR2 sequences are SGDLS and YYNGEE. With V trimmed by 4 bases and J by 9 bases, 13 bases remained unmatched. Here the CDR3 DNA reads TGTGCCAGCAGCCCCAAGCGGGCTAGCGGGAGTCCTGAGCAGTTCTTC. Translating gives CASSPKRASGSPEQFF.

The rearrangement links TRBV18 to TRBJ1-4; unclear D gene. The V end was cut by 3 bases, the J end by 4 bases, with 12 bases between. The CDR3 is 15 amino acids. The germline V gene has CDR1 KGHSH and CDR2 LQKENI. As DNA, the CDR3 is TGTGCCAGCTCACCCACCGGGAATTATAATGAAAAACTGTTTTTT. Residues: CASSPTGNYNEKLFF.

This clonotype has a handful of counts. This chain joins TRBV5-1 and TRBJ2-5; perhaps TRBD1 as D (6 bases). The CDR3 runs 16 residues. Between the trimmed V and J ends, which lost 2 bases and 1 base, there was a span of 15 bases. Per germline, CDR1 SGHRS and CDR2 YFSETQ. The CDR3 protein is CASSLGGHLFQETQYF. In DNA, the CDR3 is TGCGCCAGCAGCTTAGGGGGACACCTATTCCAAGAGACCCAGTACTTC.

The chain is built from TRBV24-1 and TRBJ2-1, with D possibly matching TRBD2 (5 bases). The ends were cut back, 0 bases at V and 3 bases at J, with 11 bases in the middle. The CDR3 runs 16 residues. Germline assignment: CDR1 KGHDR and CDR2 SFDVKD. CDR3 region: CATSDLQRADYNEQFF. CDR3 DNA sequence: TGTGCCACCAGTGATTTGCAGCGAGCGGACTACAATGAGCAGTTCTTC.

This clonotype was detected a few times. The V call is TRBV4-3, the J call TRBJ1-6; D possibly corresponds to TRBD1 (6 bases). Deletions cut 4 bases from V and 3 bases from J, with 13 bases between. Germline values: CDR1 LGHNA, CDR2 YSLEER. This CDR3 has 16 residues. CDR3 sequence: CASSPTQGNYNSPLHF. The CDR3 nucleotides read TGCGCCAGCAGCCCGACTCAGGGGAACTATAATTCACCCCTCCACTTT.

Here the CDR3 reads CASSLADRGSTDTQYF. The DNA of the CDR3 is TGCGCCAGCAGCTTGGCGGACAGGGGTAGTACAGATACGCAGTATTTT. This rearrangement joins TRBV5-1 to TRBJ2-3; 9 nucleotides match TRBD1. This CDR3 is 16 amino acids long. Germline values: CDR1 SGHRS, CDR2 YFSETQ. V lost 0 bases, J lost 3 bases, and 5 bases stayed unmatched.

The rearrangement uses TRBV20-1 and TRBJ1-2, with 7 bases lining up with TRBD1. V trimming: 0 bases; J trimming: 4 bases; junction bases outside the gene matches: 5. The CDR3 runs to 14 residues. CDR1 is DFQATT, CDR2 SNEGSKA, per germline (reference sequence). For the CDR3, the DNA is TGCAGTGCTAGAGATGGGGCAGGGGGCTATGGCTACACCTTC. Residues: CSARDGAGGYGYTF.

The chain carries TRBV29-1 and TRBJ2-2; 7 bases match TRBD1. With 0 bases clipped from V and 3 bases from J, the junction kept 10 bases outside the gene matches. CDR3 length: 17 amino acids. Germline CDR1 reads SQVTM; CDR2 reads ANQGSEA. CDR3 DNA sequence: TGCAGCGTTGAAGATAAACAGGGGATCGGGGACACCGGGGAGCTGTTTTTT. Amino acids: CSVEDKQGIGDTGELFF.

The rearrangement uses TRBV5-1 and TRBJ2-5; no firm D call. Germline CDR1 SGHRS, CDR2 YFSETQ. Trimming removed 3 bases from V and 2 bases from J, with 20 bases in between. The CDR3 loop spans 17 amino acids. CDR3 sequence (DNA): TGCGCCAGCAGCTCCACACCAAATACAGCGACTCAAGAGACCCAGTACTTC. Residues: CASSSTPNTATQETQYF.

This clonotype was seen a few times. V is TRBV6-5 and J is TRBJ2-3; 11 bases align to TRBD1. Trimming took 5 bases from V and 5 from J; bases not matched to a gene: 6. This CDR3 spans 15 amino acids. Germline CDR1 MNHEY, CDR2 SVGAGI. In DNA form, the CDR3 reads TGTGCCAGCAGTCTAGGGACAGGGGGGGGAGATACGCAGTATTTT. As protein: CASSLGTGGGDTQYF.

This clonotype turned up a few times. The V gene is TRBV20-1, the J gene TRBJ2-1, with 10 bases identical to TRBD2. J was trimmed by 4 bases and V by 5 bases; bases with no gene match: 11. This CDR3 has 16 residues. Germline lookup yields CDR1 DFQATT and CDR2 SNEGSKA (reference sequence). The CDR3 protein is CSALRASGSRYNEQFF. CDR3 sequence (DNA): TGCAGTGCTCTCCGTGCTAGCGGGAGTAGGTACAATGAGCAGTTCTTC.

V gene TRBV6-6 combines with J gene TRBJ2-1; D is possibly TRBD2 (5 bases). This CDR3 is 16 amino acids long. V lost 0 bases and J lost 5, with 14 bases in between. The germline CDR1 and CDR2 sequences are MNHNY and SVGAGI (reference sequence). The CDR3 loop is CASSYSISVGNNEQFF. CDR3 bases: TGTGCCAGCAGTTACTCGATTAGCGTAGGAAACAATGAGCAGTTCTTC.